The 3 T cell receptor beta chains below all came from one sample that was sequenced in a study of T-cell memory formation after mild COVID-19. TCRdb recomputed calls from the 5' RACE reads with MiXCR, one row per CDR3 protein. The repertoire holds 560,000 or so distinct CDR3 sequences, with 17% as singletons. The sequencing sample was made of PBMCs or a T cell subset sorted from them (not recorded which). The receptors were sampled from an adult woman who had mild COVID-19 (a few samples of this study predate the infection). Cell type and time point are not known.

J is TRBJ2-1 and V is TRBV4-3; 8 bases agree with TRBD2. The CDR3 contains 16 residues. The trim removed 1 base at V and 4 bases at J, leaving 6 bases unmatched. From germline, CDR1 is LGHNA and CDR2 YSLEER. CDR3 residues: CASSQGFGRAYNEQFF. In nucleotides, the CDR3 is TGCGCCAGCAGCCAAGGATTCGGGAGGGCATACAATGAGCAGTTCTTC.

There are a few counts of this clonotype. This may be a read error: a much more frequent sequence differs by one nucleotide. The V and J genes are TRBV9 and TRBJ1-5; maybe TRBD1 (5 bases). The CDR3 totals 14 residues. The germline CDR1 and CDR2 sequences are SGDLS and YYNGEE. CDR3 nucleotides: TGTGCCAGCAGCGTAGACGGGGCCAATCACCCCCAGCATTTT. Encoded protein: CASSVDGANHPQHF.

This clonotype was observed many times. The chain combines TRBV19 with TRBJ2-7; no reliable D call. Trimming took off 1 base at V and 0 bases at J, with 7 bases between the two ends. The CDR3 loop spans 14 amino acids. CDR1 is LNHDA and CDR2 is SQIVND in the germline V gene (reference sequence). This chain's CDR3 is CASSIVAHSYEQYF. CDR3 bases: TGTGCCAGTAGTATAGTGGCACACTCCTACGAGCAGTACTTC.